A single sample is the source of the 11 T cell receptor beta chains below, sequenced in a study of blood T cell repertoires in COVID-19. TCRdb's copy holds only in-frame clones and misses some; the assay was immunoSEQ multiplex PCR. This sample has 110,000 to 150,000 clones, with approximately 79% found just once. The source material was peripheral blood. These receptors were obtained from a man over 45 with active or convalescent COVID-19.

V and J are TRBV30 and TRBJ2-7; 8 bases map to TRBD1. V shed 1 base and J 5 bases; nucleotides not matched to a gene: 19. The CDR3 is made up of 18 amino acids. The germline V gene has CDR1 GTSNPN and CDR2 SVGIG (reference sequence). The CDR3 sequence: CAWSASFLTRGQKHEQYF. The DNA for the CDR3 is TGTGCCTGGAGTGCATCGTTTTTGACCAGGGGGCAGAAACACGAGCAGTACTTC.

The rearrangement joins TRBV7-2 to TRBJ2-1; 13 bases agree with TRBD2. Germline loops: CDR1 SGHTA, CDR2 FQGNSA. The CDR3 runs 15 residues. With V trimmed by 8 bases and J by 8 bases, 9 bases remained unmatched. CDR3 sequence reads: CASRRGTSGNYEQFF. CDR3 coding DNA: TGTGCCAGCCGCAGGGGGACTAGCGGGAATTATGAGCAGTTCTTC.

The genes are TRBV27 and TRBJ2-6, with TRBD1 identical over 7 bases. This CDR3 contains 13 residues. Germline V lookup: CDR1 MNHEY, CDR2 SMNVEV (reference sequence). Trimming cost V 5 bases and J 9 bases; bases outside gene matches: 4. CDR3: CASSPGTVNVLTF. For the CDR3, the DNA is TGTGCCAGCAGTCCCGGGACAGTCAACGTCCTGACTTTC. The full variable domain, completed using reference TRBV27 and TRBJ2-6, is EAQVTQNPRYLITVTGKKLTVTCSQNMNHEYMSWYRQDPGLGLRQIYYSMNVEVTDKGDVPEGYKVSRKEKRNFPLILESPSPNQTSLYFCASSPGTVNVLTFGAGSRLTVL.

The chain links TRBV10-3 to TRBJ1-6, with D uncertain. This CDR3 contains 13 residues. The V gene lost 4 bases and the J gene lost 7 bases, with 8 bases spanning the gap. Germline CDR1 ENHRY, CDR2 SYGVKD. The DNA of the CDR3 is TGTGCCATCAGTGTGGCGGGAAATTCACCCCTCCACTTT. It translates to CAISVAGNSPLHF.

V gene TRBV7-8 combines with J gene TRBJ2-2, with TRBD1 identical over 7 bases. Germline CDR1 is SGHVS and CDR2 is FQNEAQ. This CDR3 comprises 15 residues. V lost 1 base, J lost 6 bases, and 5 bases stayed unmatched. CDR3 sequence reads: CASSLVVGGAGELFF. The DNA for the CDR3 is TGTGCCAGCAGCTTAGTCGTAGGGGGCGCCGGGGAGCTGTTTTTT.

This clone was found once. This sequence joins TRBV4-1 and TRBJ2-3; 9 bases line up with TRBD2. The CDR3 runs to 16 residues. Germline V gene lookup returns CDR1 MGHRA and CDR2 YSYEKL. Trimming took 3 bases from V and 2 from J; bases not matched to a gene: 6. In nucleotides, the CDR3 is TGCGCCAGCAGCCAGGGACGACTAGCGGTCACAGATACGCAGTATTTT. Amino acids: CASSQGRLAVTDTQYF.

The chain is built from TRBV9 and TRBJ2-1; no reliable D call. The germline V and J ends were trimmed by 0 bases and 0 bases, with 7 bases remaining between them. The length of the CDR3 is 15 residues. Looked up from germline, CDR1 is SGDLS and CDR2 is YYNGEE. CDR3 sequence reads: CASSVDLSSYNEQFF. The CDR3 region has the DNA TGTGCCAGCAGCGTAGATCTGAGCTCCTACAATGAGCAGTTCTTC. Together with reference TRBV9 and TRBJ2-1, the CDR3 gives the full variable domain: DSGVTQTPKHLITATGQRVTLRCSPRSGDLSVYWYQQSLDQGLQFLIQYYNGEERAKGNILERFSAQQFPDLHSELNLSSLELGDSALYFCASSVDLSSYNEQFFGPGTRLTVL.

The chain recombines TRBV3-1 (or the pseudogene TRBV3-2) with TRBJ2-3; TRBD1 matches at 9 bases. In germline, CDR1 is LGHDT, CDR2 YNNKEL (reference sequence). The CDR3 is 16 amino acids. V was pared by 1 base and J by 3 bases, with 5 bases of the junction left unmatched. CDR3 protein: CASSQARTGETDTQYF. Written as DNA, the CDR3 is TGTGCCAGCAGCCAAGCCAGGACAGGGGAGACAGATACGCAGTATTTT.

A single count supports this clone. V and J are TRBV27 and TRBJ1-5; 7 bases line up with TRBD1. Germline CDR1 and CDR2: MNHEY and SMNVEV (reference sequence). V was clipped by 4 bases and J by 0 bases; unmatched bases: 6. The CDR3 is 16 residues long. In DNA form, the CDR3 reads TGTGCCAGCAGTTCAACCCCAGGGGGTAGCAATCAGCCCCAGCATTTT. This encodes CASSSTPGGSNQPQHF.

This clone came up once. This chain connects TRBV28 to TRBJ2-7; 9 nucleotides align to TRBD2. Germline V gene lookup returns CDR1 MDHEN and CDR2 SYDVKM. The CDR3 covers 16 residues. The junction had 9 bases not matched to a gene; V was cut back by 2 bases and J by 4 bases. The CDR3 loop is CASSLGMAGGGYEQYF. The CDR3 region has the DNA TGTGCCAGCAGTTTAGGGATGGCGGGAGGGGGATACGAGCAGTACTTC.

The chain employs TRBV11-2 and TRBJ2-3; no reliable D call. The CDR3 loop spans 16 amino acids. Germline CDR1 and CDR2: SGHAT and FQNNGV. V lost 1 base to trimming and J lost 2 bases, with 13 bases between them. The CDR3 DNA sequence: TGTGCCAGCAGCTTAGTTTTTGGGCCTAACACAGATACGCAGTATTTT. This encodes CASSLVFGPNTDTQYF.